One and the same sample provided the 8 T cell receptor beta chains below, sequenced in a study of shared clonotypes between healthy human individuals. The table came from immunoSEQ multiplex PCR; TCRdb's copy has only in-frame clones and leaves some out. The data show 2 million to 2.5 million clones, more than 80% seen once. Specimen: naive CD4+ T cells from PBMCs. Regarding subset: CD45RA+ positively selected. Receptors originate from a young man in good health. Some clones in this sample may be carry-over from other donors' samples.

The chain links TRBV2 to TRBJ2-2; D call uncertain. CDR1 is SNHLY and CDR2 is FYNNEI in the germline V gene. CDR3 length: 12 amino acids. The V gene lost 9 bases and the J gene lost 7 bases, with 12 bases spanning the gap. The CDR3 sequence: CARGLYGGELFF. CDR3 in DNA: TGTGCCAGGGGTCTTTACGGCGGGGAGCTGTTTTTT.

CDR3 sequence (DNA): TGCAGCGTGACACTCCTTGGAGGGGAGACCCAGTACTTC. It codes for CSVTLLGGETQYF. V and J are TRBV29-1 and TRBJ2-5, with D possibly TRBD2 on 6 matching bases. The CDR3 consists of 13 residues. Germline V lookup: CDR1 SQVTM, CDR2 ANQGSEA. Trimming took 6 bases from V and 5 from J, leaving 16 bases between them. The full variable domain, with the rest looked up from reference TRBV29-1 and TRBJ2-5, is SAVISQKPSRDICQRGTSLTIQCQVDSQVTMMFWYRQQPGQSLTLIATANQGSEATYESGFVIDKFPISRPNLTFSTLTVSNMSPEDSSIYLCSVTLLGGETQYFGPGTRLLVL.

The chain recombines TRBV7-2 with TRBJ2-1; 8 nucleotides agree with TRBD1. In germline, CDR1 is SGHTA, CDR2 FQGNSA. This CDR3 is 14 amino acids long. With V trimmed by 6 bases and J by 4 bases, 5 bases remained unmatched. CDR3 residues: CASSFRDRYNEQFF. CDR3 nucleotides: TGTGCCAGCAGTTTCCGGGACAGGTACAATGAGCAGTTCTTC.

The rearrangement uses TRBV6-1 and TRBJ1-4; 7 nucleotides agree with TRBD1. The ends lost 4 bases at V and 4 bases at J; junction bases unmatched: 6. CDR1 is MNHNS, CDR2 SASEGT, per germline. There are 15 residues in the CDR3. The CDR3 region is CASSASGGFNEKLFF. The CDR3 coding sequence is TGTGCCAGCAGTGCGTCAGGGGGTTTTAATGAAAAACTGTTTTTT.

DNA of the CDR3: TGTGCCAGTAGTATATGGGGACTACAGGGACTGAACACTGAAGCTTTCTTT. This sequence encodes CASSIWGLQGLNTEAFF. The chain joins TRBV19 to TRBJ1-1; D is possibly TRBD1 (6 bases). Trimming shortened V by 2 bases and J by 0 bases, and 16 bases separated the two germline ends. The length of the CDR3 is 17 residues. CDR1 is LNHDA and CDR2 is SQIVND in the germline V gene (reference sequence).

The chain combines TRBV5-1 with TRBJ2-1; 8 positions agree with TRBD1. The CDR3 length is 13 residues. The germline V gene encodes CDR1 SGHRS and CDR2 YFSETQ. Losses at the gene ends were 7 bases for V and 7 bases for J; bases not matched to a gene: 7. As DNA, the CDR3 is TGCGCCAGCGGACAGGGATCTAAGAATGAGCAGTTCTTC. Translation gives CASGQGSKNEQFF.

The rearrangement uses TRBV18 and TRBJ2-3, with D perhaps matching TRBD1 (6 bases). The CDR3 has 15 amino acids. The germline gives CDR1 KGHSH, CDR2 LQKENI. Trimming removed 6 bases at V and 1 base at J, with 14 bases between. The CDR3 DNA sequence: TGTGCCAGCTCCCAAAAGCCAGGGGGCACAGATACGCAGTATTTT. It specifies CASSQKPGGTDTQYF. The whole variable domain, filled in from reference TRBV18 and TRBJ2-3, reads NAGVMQNPRHLVRRRGQEARLRCSPMKGHSHVYWYRQLPEEGLKFMVYLQKENIIDESGMPKERFSAEFPKEGPSILRIQQVVRGDSAAYFCASSQKPGGTDTQYFGPGTRLTVL.

Here the CDR3 reads CASSQGGPNPRAADTQYF. CDR3 coding DNA: TGTGCCAGCTCCCAAGGGGGACCCAACCCAAGGGCCGCAGATACGCAGTATTTT. The gene calls are TRBV18 and TRBJ2-3; possibly TRBD1 for D (6 bases). The CDR3 is 18 residues long. Germline assignment: CDR1 KGHSH and CDR2 LQKENI. V gave up 6 bases and J gave up 4 bases, with 26 bases separating them.